Below, 2 T cell receptor beta chains from the same sample are listed, as sequenced in a study of vaccination and CD4 T cells after COVID-19. What these receptors recognize is not known. The assay that was used to sequence DNA from cultured CD4+ T cells was the Oncomine TCR Beta short-read assay. MiXCR, applied by TCRdb to the PCR reads, yields one record per CDR3 protein. The data hold some 8,700 distinct CDR3 sequences, with about half observed a single time. Documented treatment: approximately 11-day PBMC culture with coronavirus spike peptide pools or control peptides (ViraFEST assay). Sequenced sample: CD4+ T cells from blood, cultured in vitro. These TCRs come from a human donor who had recovered from COVID-19.

Only a few counts were recorded for this clonotype. The chain couples TRBV4-2 to TRBJ2-5, with 10 bases lining up with TRBD2. The CDR3 contains 19 residues. V shed 0 bases, J shed 1 base, and the junction held 11 bases outside the gene matches. Germline V gene sequence: CDR1 LGHNA, CDR2 YNFKEQ. Written as DNA, the CDR3 is TGTGCCAGCAGCCAAGAGAAGCGGGAGGGCCGATGGACCCAAGAGACCCAGTACTTC. It yields the protein CASSQEKREGRWTQETQYF.

This clonotype was counted between two and nine times. The chain links TRBV15 to TRBJ1-6; TRBD1 matches 7 bases. The germline V gene encodes CDR1 LNHNV and CDR2 YYDKDF (reference sequence). This CDR3 has 13 residues. With V trimmed by 1 base and J by 9 bases, 0 bases remained unmatched. For the CDR3, the DNA is TGTGCCACCAGCAGAGGACAGGGTTCACCCCTCCACTTT. Translating gives CATSRGQGSPLHF.